A single sample is the source of the 12 T cell receptor beta chains below, sequenced in a study of blood T cell repertoires in COVID-19. The repertoire was sequenced with immunoSEQ multiplex PCR; TCRdb's copy has only in-frame clones and lacks some. The repertoire holds 150,000 to 200,000 clones, 70% to 90% seen once, with 20% to 25% in the top ten. Specimen: peripheral blood. The receptors here all came from a man aged 55 to 70 with active or convalescent COVID-19.

This chain connects TRBV3-1 (or the pseudogene TRBV3-2) to TRBJ1-2; D remains unclear. This CDR3 contains 17 residues. Trimming cost V 4 bases and J 0 bases, with 18 bases left between them. In germline, CDR1 is LGHDT, CDR2 YNNKEL (reference sequence). This chain's CDR3 is CASSRGNWFNANYGYTF. In DNA, the CDR3 is TGTGCCAGCAGCCGAGGGAACTGGTTCAATGCTAACTATGGCTACACCTTC.

This chain connects TRBV5-1 to TRBJ2-1, with 9 bases matching TRBD1. The CDR3 contains 15 residues. The germline gives CDR1 SGHRS, CDR2 YFSETQ. J was trimmed by 7 bases and V by 5 bases; bases with no gene match: 10. CDR3 DNA: TGCGCCAGCAGTCCCGGGACAGGGAATTGGAATGAGCAGTTCTTC. The encoded protein is CASSPGTGNWNEQFF.

This chain uses TRBV5-6 with TRBJ1-1, with D possibly matching TRBD1 (6 bases). The CDR3 length is 15 residues. CDR1 and CDR2 (germline): SGHDT, YYEEEE. V was trimmed by 1 base and J by 1 base, leaving 11 bases between them. CDR3 nucleotide sequence: TGTGCCAGCAGCTTGAGGGGAGGGGGGAACACTGAAGCTTTCTTT. Its protein product is CASSLRGGGNTEAFF.

The V and J genes are TRBV6-1 and TRBJ2-5, with D maybe TRBD2 (6 bases). Trimming took 2 bases from V and 6 from J, leaving 13 bases between them. Germline V lookup: CDR1 MNHNS, CDR2 SASEGT. The CDR3 has 14 residues. CDR3 DNA sequence: TGTGCCAGCAGTGAAAATGGGGGGAAGCAGACCCAGTACTTC. Translation: CASSENGGKQTQYF.

V usage is TRBV18 and J usage is TRBJ2-3; 11 bases map to TRBD1. V dropped 6 bases and J dropped 3; count of bases not matched to a gene: 8. Germline V CDR1 and CDR2: KGHSH, LQKENI. The CDR3 covers 16 residues. CDR3 residues: CASSQGQGASTDTQYF. CDR3 coding DNA: TGTGCCAGCTCCCAAGGACAGGGGGCGAGTACAGATACGCAGTATTTT.

The table lists this clone with a few counts. The chain joins TRBV6-5 to TRBJ2-7, with 8 bases identical to TRBD2. The CDR3 length is 12 residues. V lost 7 bases and J lost 5; bases outside the gene matches: 4. Germline CDR1 reads MNHEY; CDR2 reads SVGAGI. The CDR3 sequence is CASNHGGDEQYF. The CDR3 DNA reads TGTGCCAGCAACCACGGGGGGGACGAGCAGTACTTC.

V gene TRBV10-3 combines with J gene TRBJ2-7; D unresolved. Trimming shortened V by 2 bases and J by 1 base, and 9 bases separated the two germline ends. This CDR3 is 14 amino acids long. Germline CDR1 and CDR2: ENHRY and SYGVKD. The CDR3 DNA follows: TGTGCCATCAGTGAGCGCATAGATTCCTACGAGCAGTACTTC. Its translation is CAISERIDSYEQYF.

This clone was seen a single time. The same CDR3 can be traced to other DNA sequences in this sample. V usage is TRBV18 and J usage is TRBJ1-1; 9 positions match TRBD1. The CDR3 extends over 14 amino acids. Germline V gives CDR1 KGHSH, CDR2 LQKENI. J was trimmed by 1 base and V by 3 bases; bases with no gene match: 0. The CDR3 DNA is TGTGCCAGCTCACCGGGACAGGGGAACACTGAAGCTTTCTTT. Residues: CASSPGQGNTEAFF.

The chain links TRBV5-1 to TRBJ2-7, with D tentatively TRBD2 (5 bases). The CDR3 covers 14 residues. V gave up 2 bases and J gave up 3 bases, with 12 bases separating them. Germline CDR1 reads SGHRS; CDR2 reads YFSETQ. The CDR3 sequence is CASSFGGNLYEQYF. DNA of the CDR3: TGCGCCAGCAGCTTCGGAGGTAACCTCTACGAGCAGTACTTC.

J is TRBJ2-2 and V is TRBV2; D gene unclear. This CDR3 is 15 amino acids long. V lost 6 bases and J lost 0, with 11 bases in between. Germline assignment: CDR1 SNHLY and CDR2 FYNNEI. The DNA of the CDR3 is TGTGCCAGCAGGGAACAGTTAACGAACACCGGGGAGCTGTTTTTT. It codes for CASREQLTNTGELFF.

This rearrangement joins TRBV7-2 to TRBJ2-5; 11 nucleotides match TRBD2. Germline V gives CDR1 SGHTA, CDR2 FQGNSA. Trimming cost V 5 bases and J 14 bases; bases outside gene matches: 13. This CDR3 spans 14 amino acids. The CDR3 reads CASSPVTSGGQTYF. CDR3 bases: TGTGCCAGCAGCCCCGTCACTAGCGGGGGCCAGACTTACTTC.

The genes are TRBV11-2 and TRBJ1-1, with no clear D. This CDR3 has 12 residues. Germline-derived CDR1 and CDR2 are SGHAT and FQNNGV. V was cut by 5 bases and J by 10 bases, with 14 bases left in between. CDR3 coding DNA: TGTGCCAGCAGCGAGCGGCGGGCCCCAGCTTTCTTT. It codes for CASSERRAPAFF.